The T cell receptor (beta chain) under discussion was sequenced for a study of blood T cell repertoires in COVID-19. About the study: Sites in the United States, Italy and Spain provided acute and convalescent COVID-19 samples. PBMCs, B-cell-depleted T cells, or T cells provided the cDNA or gDNA that made up the material.

As processed by the authors: Counts of nucleated cells, estimated from reference gene primer amplification, were obtained. Here immunoSEQ multiplex PCR was the method, and the copy in TCRdb shows in-frame clones only, minus some. V, J and clone size are taken as reported in that table, and D and trimming were inferred from the DNA itself. The sample lists around 300,000 clones, roughly 90% seen once, with roughly 4.1% in the top ten. CDR3 size: 12 residues. Germline CDR1 reads DFQATT; CDR2 reads SNEGSKA (reference sequence). The ends were cut back, 3 bases at V and 7 bases at J, with 10 bases in the middle.

The origin of this receptor is a woman aged 45-60 years with active or convalescent COVID-19. The chain couples TRBV20-1 to TRBJ2-1; tentatively, D is TRBD2 (5 bases). The sequenced material came from peripheral blood. Here the CDR3 DNA reads TGCAGTGCTAGTAGCGTCCCAAATGAGCAGTTCTTC. Encoded protein: CSASSVPNEQFF.